This T cell receptor beta chain was retrieved from a study of T cell clones after liver transplantation. Study context: TCRbeta sequencing after a pre-transplant mixed lymphocyte reaction identified graft-donor-reactive clones, later tracked in post-transplant blood. Timepoints were pre-transplant, pre-withdrawal, and after withdrawal was completed or failed.

V lost 1 base and J 5 bases, leaving 3 bases between the germline ends. The CDR3 runs to 12 residues. Germline V lookup: CDR1 SGHDT, CDR2 YYEEEE. Clones were read by immunoSEQ multiplex PCR, and TCRdb kept only the in-frame ones, dropping some. The repertoire holds just under 60,000 clones, 70% to 80% seen once, with 2.8% in the top ten. This material consisted of CD4+ T cells from blood, taken at the approximately 15-month timepoint. This sequence was found in a human patient who received a liver transplant. Some T cells may trace back to the graft donor. The chain uses TRBV5-6 and TRBJ2-2, with D uncertain. This CDR3 reads CASSLYTGELFF. The CDR3 region has the DNA TGTGCCAGCAGCTTGTATACCGGGGAGCTGTTTTTT. Filled out from reference TRBV5-6 and TRBJ2-2, the complete variable domain reads DAGVTQSPTHLIKTRGQQVTLRCSPKSGHDTVSWYQQALGQGPQFIFQYYEEEERQRGNFPDRFSGHQFPNYSSELNVNALLLGDSALYLCASSLYTGELFFGEGSRLTVL.